These 29 T cell receptor beta chains were sequenced from one sample in a study of blood T cell repertoires in COVID-19. Some clones are missing from TCRdb's copy, which holds only in-frame ones; the method was immunoSEQ multiplex PCR. The sample has about 240,000 clones; approximately 82% are singletons. The sequencing sample was made of peripheral blood. The source of these receptors is a man aged 25 to 45 who had recovered from COVID-19.

Worth noting for this clone: At one of its ends the junction is not consistent with the germline gene, which may arise from a read error. This chain links TRBV7-2 with TRBJ2-5; 9 nucleotides match TRBD2. This CDR3 contains 13 residues. From germline, CDR1 is SGHTA and CDR2 FQGNSA. CDR3 DNA: TGTGCCAGCAGCTTATCCCCAGCGGGGGGTTCCAACTTC. Translated: CASSLSPAGGSNF.

This chain connects TRBV10-1 to TRBJ2-1; the D gene is possibly TRBD2 (7 bases). The germline CDR1 and CDR2 sequences are WNHNN and SYGVQD (reference sequence). There are 15 residues in the CDR3. The V and J ends lost 0 bases and 4 bases respectively, with 10 bases between them. CDR3 sequence reads: CASSESGGQYNEQFF. CDR3 DNA: TGCGCCAGCAGTGAGTCCGGGGGGCAGTACAATGAGCAGTTCTTC.

The chain has TRBV9 and TRBJ1-1, with a weak D call TRBD1 (5 bases). The V gene's germline CDR1 is SGDLS and CDR2 YYNGEE. The V gene lost 0 bases and the J gene lost 7 bases, with 10 bases spanning the gap. The CDR3 covers 13 residues. The CDR3, as DNA: TGTGCCAGCAGCGTAGCCCAAGACAGTGAAGCTTTCTTT. Protein: CASSVAQDSEAFF. The whole variable domain, filled in from reference TRBV9 and TRBJ1-1, reads DSGVTQTPKHLITATGQRVTLRCSPRSGDLSVYWYQQSLDQGLQFLIQYYNGEERAKGNILERFSAQQFPDLHSELNLSSLELGDSALYFCASSVAQDSEAFFGQGTRLTVV.

Ten or more counts support this clone. The chain uses TRBV18 and TRBJ1-5; D is perhaps TRBD1 (5 bases). The V gene's germline CDR1 is KGHSH and CDR2 LQKENI. Deletions cut 6 bases from V and 5 bases from J, with 14 bases between. The CDR3 extends over 14 amino acids. The CDR3 DNA reads as TGTGCCAGCTCGGCCGGTGGAGGGGATCAGCCCCAGCATTTT. It specifies CASSAGGGDQPQHF.

This clone came up many times. CDR3 bases: TGTGCCAGCAGCCAAGAAAGCGGAAGCTCCTACGAGCAGTACTTC. Its protein product is CASSQESGSSYEQYF. The chain carries TRBV4-2 and TRBJ2-7; D is perhaps TRBD2 (5 bases). The germline CDR1 and CDR2 sequences are LGHNA and YNFKEQ. The CDR3 loop spans 15 amino acids. V gave up 0 bases and J gave up 0 bases, with 9 bases separating them.

The chain links TRBV6-5 to TRBJ2-4, with 7 bases lining up with TRBD1. The ends lost 4 bases at V and 6 bases at J; junction bases unmatched: 6. Germline V CDR1 and CDR2: MNHEY, SVGAGI. The CDR3 runs to 14 residues. CDR3 protein: CASSFRDRPNIQYF. Here the CDR3 DNA reads TGTGCCAGCAGTTTCCGGGACAGACCAAACATTCAGTACTTC.

V is TRBV5-1 and J is TRBJ2-5; 11 bases fit TRBD1. This CDR3 has 16 amino acids. After removal of 4 bases from V and 5 bases from J, the junction contained 10 bases not matched to a gene. Germline lookup yields CDR1 SGHRS and CDR2 YFSETQ. The CDR3 reads CASSRGDRGALETQYF. CDR3 nucleotides: TGCGCCAGCAGCCGCGGGGACAGGGGGGCGCTGGAGACCCAGTACTTC.

The V and J genes are TRBV5-6 and TRBJ2-3; 9 bases match TRBD2. Germline loops: CDR1 SGHDT, CDR2 YYEEEE. This CDR3 region has 17 residues. The V gene end was trimmed by 1 base and the J gene end by 6 bases; junction bases not matched to a gene: 12. The CDR3: CASSLSAGGLSGDTQYF. The CDR3 nucleotides are TGTGCCAGCAGCTTGTCGGCGGGAGGGCTTTCCGGGGATACGCAGTATTTT.

This chain links TRBV28 with TRBJ2-5, with D possibly matching TRBD2 (5 bases). V was pared by 8 bases and J by 4 bases, with 5 bases between. The CDR3 contains 10 residues. Germline V lookup: CDR1 MDHEN, CDR2 SYDVKM. This CDR3 reads CASAGETQYF. In nucleotides, the CDR3 is TGTGCCAGCGCGGGAGAGACCCAGTACTTC.

V usage is TRBV6-1 and J usage is TRBJ2-7; tentative D call: TRBD1 (5 bases). CDR1 is MNHNS, CDR2 SASEGT, per germline. The CDR3 is 13 amino acids. V lost 1 base to trimming and J lost 2 bases, with 6 bases between them. CDR3 amino acids: CASSEVGPYEQYV. DNA for the CDR3: TGTGCCAGCAGTGAAGTGGGGCCCTACGAGCAGTACGTC.

The CDR3 region is CASHDRAQPQHF. The CDR3 region has the DNA TGTGCCAGCCACGACAGGGCTCAGCCCCAGCATTTT. The V call is TRBV19, the J call TRBJ1-5; 7 positions match TRBD1. CDR3 length: 12 residues. Germline V gene sequence: CDR1 LNHDA, CDR2 SQIVND (reference sequence). V dropped 9 bases and J dropped 6; count of bases not matched to a gene: 5.

The chain recombines TRBV19 with TRBJ1-6, with 9 positions matching TRBD1. CDR3 length equals 15 residues. CDR1 is LNHDA, CDR2 SQIVND, per germline (reference sequence). Trimming cost V 7 bases and J 5 bases; bases outside gene matches: 6. CDR3 residues: CASTLQGAHNSPLHF. The DNA for the CDR3 is TGTGCCAGTACCCTACAGGGGGCACATAATTCACCCCTCCACTTT.

The chain recombines TRBV19 with TRBJ2-5; tentatively, D is TRBD1 (6 bases). The germline V and J ends were trimmed by 5 bases and 10 bases, with 23 bases remaining between them. Germline CDR1 LNHDA, CDR2 SQIVND (reference sequence). This CDR3 is built from 15 residues. The DNA of the CDR3 is TGTGCCAGTAGTTCCCCCGGACAGCGTTTGGGGCGCCAGTACTTC. Amino acid sequence: CASSSPGQRLGRQYF.

This chain joins TRBV28 and TRBJ2-7; 10 bases map to TRBD1. The CDR3 runs to 11 residues. After removal of 11 bases from V and 6 bases from J, the junction contained 4 bases not matched to a gene. Per germline, CDR1 MDHEN and CDR2 SYDVKM. CDR3 DNA: TGTGCCGTCCGGGACAGGGGCGAGCAGTACGTC. It specifies CAVRDRGEQYV.

This sequence joins TRBV2 and TRBJ2-7, with 8 bases matching TRBD1. The CDR3 loop spans 13 amino acids. The J segment lost 0 bases and the V segment lost 9 bases, leaving 4 bases of the junction unmatched. Germline CDR1 SNHLY, CDR2 FYNNEI. In DNA form, the CDR3 reads TGTGCCAGTGATCAGGGGGCCTCCTACGAGCAGTACTTC. Its translation: CASDQGASYEQYF.

The chain has TRBV4-2 and TRBJ2-3, with TRBD2 identical over 10 bases. Losses at the gene ends were 3 bases for V and 14 bases for J; bases not matched to a gene: 17. The germline V gene has CDR1 LGHNA and CDR2 YNFKEQ. The CDR3 has 16 amino acids. Written as DNA, the CDR3 is TGTGCCAGCAGCCAGACCCCTCAAGTAGCGGGGGGACCTCCGTATTTT. This gives the protein CASSQTPQVAGGPPYF.

This chain uses TRBV7-9 with TRBJ1-5, with D unresolved. V lost 5 bases and J lost 4, with 12 bases in between. Per germline, CDR1 SEHNR and CDR2 FQNEAQ (reference sequence). The CDR3 runs 14 residues. CDR3 sequence reads: CASSPPGGNQPQHF. The DNA for the CDR3 is TGTGCCAGCAGCCCTCCGGGAGGGAATCAGCCCCAGCATTTT.

There are many counts of this clone. This chain uses TRBV2 with TRBJ1-2; the D gene is possibly TRBD1 (5 bases). Trimming removed 2 bases from V and 7 bases from J, with 14 bases in between. Looked up from germline, CDR1 is SNHLY and CDR2 is FYNNEI. The CDR3 runs to 14 residues. The CDR3 sequence: CASSESGFVVGYTF. The CDR3 DNA sequence: TGTGCCAGCAGTGAATCAGGGTTTGTGGTTGGCTACACCTTC.

This rearrangement joins TRBV7-2 to TRBJ1-1; 7 positions match TRBD1. J was trimmed by 4 bases and V by 5 bases; bases with no gene match: 7. This CDR3 comprises 14 residues. Germline V lookup: CDR1 SGHTA, CDR2 FQGNSA. The CDR3 spells CASSGQVSSTEAFF. CDR3 bases: TGTGCCAGCAGCGGACAGGTTTCGAGCACTGAAGCTTTCTTT.

The genes are TRBV28 and TRBJ1-2, with 8 bases lining up with TRBD1. The J segment lost 8 bases and the V segment lost 2 bases, leaving 4 bases of the junction unmatched. CDR3 length: 13 amino acids. Germline loops: CDR1 MDHEN, CDR2 SYDVKM. In nucleotides, the CDR3 is TGTGCCAGCAGTTTACAGGGGGCAGTGGGCTACACCTTC. This encodes CASSLQGAVGYTF.

This clone was picked up one time. The chain is built from TRBV7-7 and TRBJ2-5; a weak D match, TRBD1 (6 bases). The CDR3 loop spans 15 amino acids. Between the trimmed V and J ends, which lost 5 bases and 0 bases, there was a span of 13 bases. Looked up from germline, CDR1 is SSHAT and CDR2 is FNYEAQ (reference sequence). CDR3 nucleotides: TGTGCCAGCAGCCCACAGACAGGACACCAAGAGACCCAGTACTTC. Translated: CASSPQTGHQETQYF.

The table lists this clone with a count of one. V and J are TRBV24-1 and TRBJ2-2, with 10 bases identical to TRBD1. CDR1 is KGHDR and CDR2 is SFDVKD in the germline V gene. This CDR3 region has 16 residues. V shed 1 base and J 5 bases; nucleotides not matched to a gene: 3. The CDR3 DNA follows: TGTGCCACCAGTGATTTCCGGACAGGGGGAACCGGGGAGCTGTTTTTT. It is translated as CATSDFRTGGTGELFF.

The chain carries TRBV5-8 and TRBJ1-5; D uncertain. The germline V gene has CDR1 SGHTS and CDR2 YDEGEE. V shed 0 bases and J shed 1 base, with 17 bases lying between them. The CDR3 loop spans 18 amino acids. The CDR3 here is CASSLAVFLGLSNQPQHF. CDR3 in DNA: TGTGCCAGCAGCTTGGCCGTCTTCCTCGGACTAAGCAATCAGCCCCAGCATTTT.

CDR3 coding DNA: TGTGCCAGCAGCCAAGTCCTCAGGGGGCCCCCAACTAATGAAAAACTGTTTTTT. This encodes CASSQVLRGPPTNEKLFF. The rearrangement links TRBV3-1 (or the pseudogene TRBV3-2) to TRBJ1-4; 8 nucleotides match TRBD1. CDR1 is LGHDT, CDR2 YNNKEL, per germline (reference sequence). This CDR3 comprises 18 residues. V was pared by 1 base and J by 0 bases, with 7 bases of the junction left unmatched.

V gene TRBV7-8 combines with J gene TRBJ1-6; 10 positions match TRBD1. CDR1 is SGHVS and CDR2 is FQNEAQ in the germline V gene. CDR3 length equals 16 residues. V trimming: 5 bases; J trimming: 9 bases; junction bases outside the gene matches: 10. The CDR3 DNA sequence: TGTGCCAGCAGCCAACAAGGGGACAGGGGTGTTTCACCCCTCCACTTT. Encoded protein: CASSQQGDRGVSPLHF.

The rearrangement links TRBV7-9 to TRBJ2-2, with D perhaps TRBD2 (5 bases). In germline, CDR1 is SEHNR, CDR2 FQNEAQ (reference sequence). Trimming took off 6 bases at V and 6 bases at J, with 8 bases between the two ends. There are 12 residues in the CDR3. The CDR3 DNA sequence: TGTGCCAGCAGAGCCGGGGCCGGGGAGCTGTTTTTT. Its translation: CASRAGAGELFF.

The rearrangement joins TRBV10-3 to TRBJ2-7; 8 nucleotides line up with TRBD2. This CDR3 has 16 residues. Looked up from germline, CDR1 is ENHRY and CDR2 is SYGVKD. V lost 0 bases and J lost 7; bases outside the gene matches: 11. In nucleotides, the CDR3 is TGTGCCATCAGTGAGTCAGGACTAGCTGACTCCTGGGAGCAGTACTTC. This sequence encodes CAISESGLADSWEQYF.

This chain links TRBV7-8 with TRBJ1-5; D might be TRBD1 (6 bases). Deletions cut 5 bases from V and 5 bases from J, with 13 bases between. The CDR3 is 14 amino acids. Germline CDR1 and CDR2: SGHVS and FQNEAQ. This chain's CDR3 is CASSLGGRDQPQHF. For the CDR3, the DNA is TGTGCCAGCAGCCTGGGGGGGCGGGATCAGCCCCAGCATTTT.

In the case of this clone: This sample also contains other DNA sequences that code for the same CDR3. The rearrangement joins TRBV9 to TRBJ2-3, with 10 bases identical to TRBD2. The CDR3 has 14 residues. CDR1 is SGDLS and CDR2 is YYNGEE in the germline V gene. V lost 4 bases to trimming and J lost 1 base; unmatched junction nucleotides: 0. The CDR3 sequence is CASSLAGGTDTQYF. The CDR3 DNA reads TGTGCCAGCAGCCTAGCGGGGGGCACAGATACGCAGTATTTT.